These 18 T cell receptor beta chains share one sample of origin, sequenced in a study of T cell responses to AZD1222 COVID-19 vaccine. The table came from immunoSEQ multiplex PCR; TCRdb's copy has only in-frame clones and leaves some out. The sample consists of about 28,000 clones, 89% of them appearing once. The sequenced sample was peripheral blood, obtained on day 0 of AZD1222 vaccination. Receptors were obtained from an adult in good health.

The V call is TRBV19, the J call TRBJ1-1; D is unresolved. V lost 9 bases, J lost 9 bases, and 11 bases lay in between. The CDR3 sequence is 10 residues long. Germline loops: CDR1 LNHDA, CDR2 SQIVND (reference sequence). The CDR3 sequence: CASSGGKAFF. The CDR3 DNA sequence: TGTGCCAGCTCTGGAGGGAAAGCTTTCTTT.

In nucleotides, the CDR3 is TGTGCCAGCAGCTCAGATGGATTCACAGATACGCAGTATTTT. Protein product: CASSSDGFTDTQYF. This sequence joins TRBV5-5 and TRBJ2-3; D is unclear. The CDR3 consists of 14 residues. Germline CDR1 is SGHKS and CDR2 is YYEKEE (reference sequence). With 3 bases removed from V and 2 bases from J, the gap between germline ends came to 10 bases.

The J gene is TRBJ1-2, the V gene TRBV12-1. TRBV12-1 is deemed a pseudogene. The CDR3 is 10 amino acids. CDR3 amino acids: CASSFECYTF. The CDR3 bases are TGTGCCAGCAGCTTTGAATGCTACACCTTC.

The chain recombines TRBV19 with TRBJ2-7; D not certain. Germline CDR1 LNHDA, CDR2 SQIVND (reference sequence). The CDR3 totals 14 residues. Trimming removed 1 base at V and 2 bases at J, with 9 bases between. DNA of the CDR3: TGTGCCAGTAGTATAGCGGGTTTGGCCTACGAGCAGTACTTC. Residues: CASSIAGLAYEQYF.

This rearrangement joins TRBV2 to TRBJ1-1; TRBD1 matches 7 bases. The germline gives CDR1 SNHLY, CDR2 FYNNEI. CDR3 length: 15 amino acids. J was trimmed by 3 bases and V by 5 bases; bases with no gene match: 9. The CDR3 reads CASSKEGTADTEAFF. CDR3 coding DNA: TGTGCCAGCAGTAAGGAAGGGACAGCGGACACTGAAGCTTTCTTT.

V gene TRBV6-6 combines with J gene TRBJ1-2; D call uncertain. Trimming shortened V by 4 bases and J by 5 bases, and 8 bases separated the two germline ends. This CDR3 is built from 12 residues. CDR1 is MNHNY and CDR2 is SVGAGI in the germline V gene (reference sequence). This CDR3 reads CASSSPEYGYTF. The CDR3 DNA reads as TGTGCCAGCAGTTCCCCAGAATATGGCTACACCTTC.

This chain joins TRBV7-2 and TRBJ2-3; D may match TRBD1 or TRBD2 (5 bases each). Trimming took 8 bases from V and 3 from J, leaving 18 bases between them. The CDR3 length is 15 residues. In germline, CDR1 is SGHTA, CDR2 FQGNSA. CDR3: CASLPGTTITDTQYF. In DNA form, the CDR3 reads TGTGCCAGCCTTCCCGGGACCACCATTACAGATACGCAGTATTTT.

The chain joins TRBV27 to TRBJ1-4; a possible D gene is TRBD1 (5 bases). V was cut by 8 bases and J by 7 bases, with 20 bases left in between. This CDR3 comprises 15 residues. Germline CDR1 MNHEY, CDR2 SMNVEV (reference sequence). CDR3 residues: CASSITGYRIEKLFF. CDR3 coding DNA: TGTGCCAGCTCAATTACAGGTTACCGGATTGAAAAACTGTTTTTT.

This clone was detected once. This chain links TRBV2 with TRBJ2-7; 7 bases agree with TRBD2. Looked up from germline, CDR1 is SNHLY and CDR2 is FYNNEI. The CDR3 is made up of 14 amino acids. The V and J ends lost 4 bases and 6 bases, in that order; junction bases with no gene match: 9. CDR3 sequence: CASSVGRDLGEQYF. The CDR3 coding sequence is TGTGCCAGCAGTGTTGGGAGGGACTTGGGCGAGCAGTACTTC.

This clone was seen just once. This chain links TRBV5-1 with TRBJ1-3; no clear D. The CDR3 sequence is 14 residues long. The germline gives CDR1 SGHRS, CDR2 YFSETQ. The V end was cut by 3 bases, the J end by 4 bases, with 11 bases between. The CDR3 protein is CASSSGVSGNTIYF. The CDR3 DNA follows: TGCGCCAGCAGCTCCGGGGTTTCAGGAAACACCATATATTTT.

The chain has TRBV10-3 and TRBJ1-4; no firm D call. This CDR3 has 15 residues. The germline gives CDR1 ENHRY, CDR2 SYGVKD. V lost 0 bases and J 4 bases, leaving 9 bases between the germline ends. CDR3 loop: CAISESRTGNEKLFF. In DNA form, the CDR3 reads TGTGCCATCAGTGAGTCCCGGACGGGTAATGAAAAACTGTTTTTT.

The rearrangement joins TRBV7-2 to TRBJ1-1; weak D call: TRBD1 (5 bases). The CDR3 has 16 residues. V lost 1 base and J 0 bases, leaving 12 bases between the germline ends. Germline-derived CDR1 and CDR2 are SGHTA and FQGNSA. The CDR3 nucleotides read TGTGCCAGCAGCTTAGGGCTGATAGGGGTGAACACTGAAGCTTTCTTT. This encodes CASSLGLIGVNTEAFF.

Here the CDR3 reads CASSSLAGVRGGEQYF. DNA of the CDR3: TGTGCCAGCAGCTCACTAGCGGGAGTTCGGGGGGGCGAGCAGTACTTC. The chain joins TRBV5-4 to TRBJ2-7, with 11 bases aligning to TRBD2. Trimming at V came to 3 bases and at J to 6 bases, leaving 11 bases not matched to a gene. The CDR3 is 16 residues long. CDR1 is SGHNT, CDR2 YYREEE, per germline (reference sequence).

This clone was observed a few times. The chain's CDR3 is CATSREQFPYEQYF. The DNA for the CDR3 is TGTGCCACCAGCAGAGAACAGTTTCCCTACGAGCAGTACTTC. V and J are TRBV15 and TRBJ2-7; D is ambiguous. V was clipped by 0 bases and J by 2 bases, with 8 bases between them. Germline V gene lookup returns CDR1 LNHNV and CDR2 YYDKDF (reference sequence). The CDR3 consists of 14 residues.

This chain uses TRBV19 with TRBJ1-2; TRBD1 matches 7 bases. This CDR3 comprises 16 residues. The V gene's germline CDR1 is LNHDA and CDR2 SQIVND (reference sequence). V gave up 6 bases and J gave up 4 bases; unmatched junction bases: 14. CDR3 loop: CASSPVAGGAPYGYTF. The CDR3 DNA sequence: TGTGCCAGTAGCCCAGTGGCAGGGGGAGCCCCCTATGGCTACACCTTC.

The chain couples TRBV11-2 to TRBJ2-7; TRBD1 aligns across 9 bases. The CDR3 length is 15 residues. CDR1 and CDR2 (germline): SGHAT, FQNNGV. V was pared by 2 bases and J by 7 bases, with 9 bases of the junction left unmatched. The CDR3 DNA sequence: TGTGCCAGCAGCTTACTGAGACAGGGGGGGGCAGAGCAGTACTTC. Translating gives CASSLLRQGGAEQYF.

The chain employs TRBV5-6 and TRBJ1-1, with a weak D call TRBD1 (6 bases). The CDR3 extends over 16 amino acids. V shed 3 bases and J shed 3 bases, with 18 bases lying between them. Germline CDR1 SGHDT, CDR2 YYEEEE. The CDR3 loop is CASSSNPGVLYTEAFF. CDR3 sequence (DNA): TGTGCCAGCAGCTCAAATCCAGGGGTCCTATACACTGAAGCTTTCTTT.

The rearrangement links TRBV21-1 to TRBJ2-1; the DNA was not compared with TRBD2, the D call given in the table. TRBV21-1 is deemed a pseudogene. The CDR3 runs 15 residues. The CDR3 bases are TGTGCCAGCAGCAAAGGCCGGGAGAGTTCCAATGAGCAGTTCTTC. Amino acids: CASSKGRESSNEQFF.